What follows is one TCR beta chain and its context. The germline CDR1 and CDR2 sequences are MNHEY and SVGAGI. This CDR3 has 15 residues. Germline trimming cut 2 bases from V and 5 bases from J; bases unmatched to any gene: 4. This entry is derived from a study of control samples from healthy donors and cancer patients. Sequencing was performed with immunoSEQ multiplex PCR; in TCRdb, only in-frame clones are kept and a portion is missing. Of tens of thousands of clones listed, roughly 89% are singletons. The specimen sequenced was blood. This clonotype was sampled from a man aged 50-59 years in good health. This chain uses TRBV6-5 with TRBJ2-5, with 11 bases lining up with TRBD1. The CDR3 is CASSYRTGGLETQYF. CDR3 DNA sequence: TGTGCCAGCAGTTACAGGACAGGGGGCCTGGAGACCCAGTACTTC.